This passage covers 20 T cell receptor beta chains from one sample sequenced in a study of cytomegalovirus exposure and HLA in healthy donors. Both 60 Vbeta primers and 13 Jbeta primers went into the PCR. TCRdb keeps only in-frame clones here, not all; method: immunoSEQ multiplex PCR. In the table there are fewer than 200,000 clones, roughly four fifths of which are singletons. The sample taken for sequencing was PBMCs. Receptor source: a female donor in good health and CMV-seronegative.

This chain links TRBV19 with TRBJ2-2; TRBD2 might be the D (5 bases). From germline, CDR1 is LNHDA and CDR2 SQIVND (reference sequence). V was shortened by 5 bases and J by 5 bases, with 9 bases between the two germline ends. This CDR3 is 13 amino acids long. CDR3 residues: CASSPRGTGELFF. The CDR3, as DNA: TGTGCCAGTAGTCCACGCGGGACCGGGGAGCTGTTTTTT.

The chain employs TRBV4-3 and TRBJ1-5; a possible D gene is TRBD1 (6 bases). The length of the CDR3 is 17 residues. Trimming stripped 0 bases from V and 2 bases from J, with 14 bases between. Germline V gene sequence: CDR1 LGHNA, CDR2 YSLEER. DNA of the CDR3: TGCGCCAGCAGCCAAGACCGGGACACCCAAGGCAATCAGCCCCAGCATTTT. It translates to CASSQDRDTQGNQPQHF.

The chain employs TRBV27 and TRBJ1-1; tentative D call: TRBD1 (6 bases). Germline lookup yields CDR1 MNHEY and CDR2 SMNVEV (reference sequence). The CDR3 loop spans 14 amino acids. V lost 6 bases and J lost 5, with 16 bases in between. CDR3 loop: CASRLRGVGTEAFF. Here the CDR3 DNA reads TGTGCCAGCAGACTCAGGGGTGTAGGAACTGAAGCTTTCTTT.

This clone was found once. This chain uses TRBV5-1 with TRBJ2-5; TRBD1 matches 8 bases. There are 15 residues in the CDR3. The germline V gene has CDR1 SGHRS and CDR2 YFSETQ. The V and J ends lost 0 bases and 5 bases, in that order; junction bases with no gene match: 6. The CDR3 spells CASSLGGQGVETQYF. The CDR3 DNA is TGCGCCAGCAGCTTGGGAGGACAGGGCGTGGAGACCCAGTACTTC.

This clone has just one count. This chain joins TRBV10-3 and TRBJ1-2; TRBD1 agrees at 7 bases. Germline V gene lookup returns CDR1 ENHRY and CDR2 SYGVKD. The CDR3 runs 17 residues. The V segment lost 1 base and the J segment 4 bases; nucleotides outside the gene matches: 12. The CDR3 sequence is CAISELVYRGEGYGYTF. CDR3 nucleotide sequence: TGTGCCATCAGTGAGTTAGTTTACAGGGGTGAGGGCTATGGCTACACCTTC.

The chain couples TRBV7-2 to TRBJ2-7; possibly TRBD1 for D (6 bases). The V and J ends lost 1 base and 6 bases respectively, with 13 bases between them. Germline values: CDR1 SGHTA, CDR2 FQGNSA. There are 14 residues in the CDR3. CDR3 protein: CASSLGRGRIEQYF. The CDR3 DNA is TGTGCCAGCAGCTTAGGCAGGGGTCGCATCGAGCAGTACTTC.

The chain recombines TRBV5-6 with TRBJ2-1, with 13 positions matching TRBD2. CDR1 and CDR2 (germline): SGHDT, YYEEEE. V trimming: 3 bases; J trimming: 7 bases; junction bases outside the gene matches: 7. The CDR3 is 16 amino acids. Here the CDR3 DNA reads TGTGCCAGCAGCTCAGCCGGGACTAGCGGGAAAAATGAGCAGTTCTTC. Amino acid sequence: CASSSAGTSGKNEQFF.

The chain carries TRBV6-5 and TRBJ1-2, with TRBD1 matching over 7 bases. There are 15 residues in the CDR3. The trim removed 5 bases at V and 6 bases at J, leaving 12 bases unmatched. CDR1 MNHEY and CDR2 SVGAGI come from the germline V gene. The CDR3 bases are TGTGCCAGCAGTATAACTGAGGGGGCGCTCAATGGCTACACCTTC. This translates into CASSITEGALNGYTF.

This sequence joins TRBV11-1 and TRBJ1-4, with TRBD1 as a possible D gene (6 bases). The V end was cut by 4 bases, the J end by 4 bases, with 13 bases between. There are 15 residues in the CDR3. Germline lookup yields CDR1 SGHAT and CDR2 FQDESV (reference sequence). The CDR3 sequence is CASSSTQGLNEKLFF. CDR3 sequence (DNA): TGTGCCAGCAGCTCGACTCAGGGGCTTAATGAAAAACTGTTTTTT.

The chain recombines TRBV7-9 with TRBJ1-2, with D hard to call. Germline assignment: CDR1 SEHNR and CDR2 FQNEAQ (reference sequence). CDR3 length: 14 amino acids. The V and J ends lost 1 base and 7 bases respectively, with 13 bases between them. The CDR3 DNA follows: TGTGCCAGCAGCTTAGTCGAGGCAAGGAGTGGCTACACCTTC. Translated: CASSLVEARSGYTF.

V usage is TRBV5-1 and J usage is TRBJ1-6; the D gene is possibly TRBD1 (5 bases). The V gene's germline CDR1 is SGHRS and CDR2 YFSETQ. Trimming took 2 bases from V and 11 from J, leaving 11 bases between them. The CDR3 contains 13 residues. CDR3 amino acids: CASSFGDFPPLHF. DNA for the CDR3: TGCGCCAGCAGCTTCGGGGACTTCCCACCCCTCCACTTT.

This clone has only a few counts. One end of the junction varies from germline; a read error may be responsible. The gene calls are TRBV11-1 and TRBJ2-6; 9 bases align to TRBD2. In germline, CDR1 is SGHAT, CDR2 FQDESV (reference sequence). This CDR3 region has 18 residues. CDR3 region: CASSETSGTNSGANGLTF. The CDR3 nucleotides are TGTGCCAGCAGCGAGACTAGCGGTACCAACTCTGGGGCCAACGGCCTGACTTTC.

The chain couples TRBV28 to TRBJ2-1; D uncertain. The V end lost 4 bases, the J end lost 6 bases, and 16 bases lay between the germline ends. The germline gives CDR1 MDHEN, CDR2 SYDVKM. The CDR3 consists of 15 residues. The CDR3 here is CASSSGSPSGNEQFF. For the CDR3, the DNA is TGTGCCAGCAGTTCCGGCTCTCCCTCGGGCAATGAGCAGTTCTTC. The full variable domain, its missing parts supplied by reference TRBV28 and TRBJ2-1, is DVKVTQSSRYLVKRTGEKVFLECVQDMDHENMFWYRQDPGLGLRLIYFSYDVKMKEKGDIPEGYSVSREKKERFSLILESASTNQTSMYLCASSSGSPSGNEQFFGPGTRLTVL.

The CDR3, as DNA: TGTGCCATCTCCGGGACAGACTCCTACGAGCAGTACTTC. Protein: CAISGTDSYEQYF. The J gene is TRBJ2-7, the V gene TRBV10-3; 7 nucleotides line up with TRBD1. There are 13 residues in the CDR3. Looked up from germline, CDR1 is ENHRY and CDR2 is SYGVKD. Germline trimming cut 8 bases from V and 0 bases from J; bases unmatched to any gene: 4.

V and J are TRBV9 and TRBJ2-5; no definite D call. This CDR3 spans 16 amino acids. Between the trimmed V and J ends, which lost 0 bases and 5 bases, there was a span of 17 bases. Germline V gene lookup returns CDR1 SGDLS and CDR2 YYNGEE. DNA of the CDR3: TGTGCCAGCAGCGTAGGGGCTCAAAAGCCCCATGAGACCCAGTACTTC. Its protein is CASSVGAQKPHETQYF.

The CDR3 loop reads CASSVQGIYGYTF. The CDR3 region has the DNA TGTGCCAGTAGTGTACAGGGAATCTATGGCTACACCTTC. The chain uses TRBV19 and TRBJ1-2, with D possibly being TRBD1 (6 bases). V was trimmed by 5 bases and J by 4 bases, leaving 11 bases between them. Germline CDR1 and CDR2: LNHDA and SQIVND (reference sequence). This CDR3 is built from 13 residues.

This chain uses TRBV30 with TRBJ2-7, with 10 bases matching TRBD1. The V gene end was trimmed by 3 bases and the J gene end by 6 bases; junction bases not matched to a gene: 11. Germline V gene data show CDR1 as GTSNPN and CDR2 as SVGIG (reference sequence). The length of the CDR3 is 15 residues. The CDR3 region is CAWRGWGTGVVEQYF. CDR3 nucleotide sequence: TGTGCCTGGAGGGGGTGGGGGACAGGGGTCGTCGAGCAGTACTTC.

The chain has TRBV7-2 and TRBJ2-3, with TRBD1 identical over 8 bases. CDR3 size: 14 residues. Germline V CDR1 and CDR2: SGHTA, FQGNSA. After removal of 4 bases from V and 5 bases from J, the junction contained 5 bases not matched to a gene. The chain's CDR3 is CASSWAGTGDTQYF. Written as DNA, the CDR3 is TGTGCCAGCAGCTGGGCGGGGACAGGAGATACGCAGTATTTT.

The rearrangement uses TRBV18 and TRBJ1-3; D uncertain. With 0 bases removed from V and 0 bases from J, the gap between germline ends came to 12 bases. CDR1 KGHSH and CDR2 LQKENI come from the germline V gene. The CDR3 has 17 residues. CDR3 sequence: CASSPPLQTNSGNTIYF. CDR3 nucleotide sequence: TGTGCCAGCTCACCACCGCTACAGACCAACTCTGGAAACACCATATATTTT.

The chain employs TRBV28 and TRBJ2-1, with 9 bases lining up with TRBD2. V dropped 4 bases and J dropped 6; count of bases not matched to a gene: 10. CDR1 and CDR2 from the germline V gene are MDHEN and SYDVKM. The CDR3 is 16 residues long. For the CDR3, the DNA is TGTGCCAGCAGTTCCCCCCCAGCGGGAGGCCCCAATGAGCAGTTCTTC. Translated, it gives CASSSPPAGGPNEQFF.